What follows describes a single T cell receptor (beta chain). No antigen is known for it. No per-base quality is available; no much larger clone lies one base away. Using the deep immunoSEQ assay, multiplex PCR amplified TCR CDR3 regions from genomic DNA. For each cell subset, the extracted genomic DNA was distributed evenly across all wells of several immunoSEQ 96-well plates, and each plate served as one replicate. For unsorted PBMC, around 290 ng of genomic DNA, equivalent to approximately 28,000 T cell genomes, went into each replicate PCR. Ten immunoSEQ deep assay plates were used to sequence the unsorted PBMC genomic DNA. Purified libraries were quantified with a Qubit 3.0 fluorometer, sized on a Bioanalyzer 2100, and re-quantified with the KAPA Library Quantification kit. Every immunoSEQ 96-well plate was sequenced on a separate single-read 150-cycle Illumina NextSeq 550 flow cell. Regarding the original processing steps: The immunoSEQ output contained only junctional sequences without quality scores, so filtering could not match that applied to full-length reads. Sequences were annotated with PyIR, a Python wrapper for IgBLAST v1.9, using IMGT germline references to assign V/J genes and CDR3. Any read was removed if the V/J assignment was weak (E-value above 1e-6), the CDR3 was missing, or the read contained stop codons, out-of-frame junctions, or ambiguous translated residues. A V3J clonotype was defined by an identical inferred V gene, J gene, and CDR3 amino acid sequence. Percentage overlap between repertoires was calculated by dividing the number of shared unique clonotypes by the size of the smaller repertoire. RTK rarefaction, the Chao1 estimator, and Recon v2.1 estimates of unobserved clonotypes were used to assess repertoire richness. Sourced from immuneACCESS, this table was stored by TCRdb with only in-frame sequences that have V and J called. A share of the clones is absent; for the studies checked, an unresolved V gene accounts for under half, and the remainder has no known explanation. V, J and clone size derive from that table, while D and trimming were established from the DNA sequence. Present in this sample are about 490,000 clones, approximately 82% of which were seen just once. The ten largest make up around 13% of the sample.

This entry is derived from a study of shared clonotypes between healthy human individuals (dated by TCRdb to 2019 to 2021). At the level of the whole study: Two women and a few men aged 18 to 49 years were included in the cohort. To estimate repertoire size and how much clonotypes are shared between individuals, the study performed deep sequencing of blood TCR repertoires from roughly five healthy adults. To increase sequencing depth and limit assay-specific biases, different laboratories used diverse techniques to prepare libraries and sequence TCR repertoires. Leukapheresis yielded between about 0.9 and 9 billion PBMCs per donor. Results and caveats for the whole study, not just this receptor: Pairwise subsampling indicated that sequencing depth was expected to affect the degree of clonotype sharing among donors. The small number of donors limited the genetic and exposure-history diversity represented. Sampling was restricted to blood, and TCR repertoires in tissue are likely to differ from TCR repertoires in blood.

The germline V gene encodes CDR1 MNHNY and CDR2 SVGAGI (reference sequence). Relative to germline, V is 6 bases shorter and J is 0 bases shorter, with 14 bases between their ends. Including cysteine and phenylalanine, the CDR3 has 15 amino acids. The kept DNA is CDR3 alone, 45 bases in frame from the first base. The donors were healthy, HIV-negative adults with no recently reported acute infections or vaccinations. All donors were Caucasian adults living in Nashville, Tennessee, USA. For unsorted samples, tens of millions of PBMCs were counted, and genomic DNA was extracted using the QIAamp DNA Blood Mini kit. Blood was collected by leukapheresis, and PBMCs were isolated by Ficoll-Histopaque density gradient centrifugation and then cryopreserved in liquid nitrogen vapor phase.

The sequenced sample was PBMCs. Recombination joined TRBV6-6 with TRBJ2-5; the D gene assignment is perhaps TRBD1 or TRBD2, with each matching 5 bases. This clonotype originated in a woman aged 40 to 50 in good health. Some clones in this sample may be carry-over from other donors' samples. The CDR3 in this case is CASRAGTGYQETQYF. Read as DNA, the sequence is TGTGCCAGCAGGGCCGGGACGGGGTACCAAGAGACCCAGTACTTC.